This TCR beta chain was recovered during a study of PD-1 blockade in classical Hodgkin lymphoma. Points from the study as a whole: Newly diagnosed patients had diversity similar to the baseline diversity of complete responders. Reports indicated that newly diagnosed patients had lower baseline TCR diversity than healthy donors did. Excluded were patients who started nivolumab under 1 year after ASCT, a group that had lower diversity.

Assay: immunoSEQ multiplex PCR; the TCRdb copy retains only in-frame clones and omits some. Found here are 12,000 or so clones, approximately 81% of them singletons; the top ten hold about 35%. This clone was observed a single time. Its antigen is as yet unknown. The time point denotes: cycle 4 day 1 (C4D1), after 6 weeks of nivolumab. There was relapse after autologous stem cell transplantation in every patient, and there was variation in brentuximab vedotin exposure. PBMCs, once thawed, yielded CD8+ T cells isolated by magnetic negative selection. Responses achieved at best were complete response, partial response or progressive disease. CDR1 is MGHDK and CDR2 is SYGVNS in the germline V gene. Trimming took 1 base from V and 3 from J, leaving 4 bases between them. CDR3 length equals 13 residues.

The origin of this receptor is a human donor with classical Hodgkin lymphoma. The donor label of this sample is uncertain. The sequencing used CD8+ T cells from blood, collected before the fourth cycle of nivolumab. The chain employs TRBV25-1 and TRBJ2-1, with D uncertain. CDR3 coding DNA: TGTGCCAGCAGTGAATCTTTCTACAATGAGCAGTTCTTC. Its translation is CASSESFYNEQFF. The entire variable domain, with the rest obtained from reference TRBV25-1 and TRBJ2-1, is as follows: EADIYQTPRYLVIGTGKKITLECSQTMGHDKMYWYQQDPGMELHLIHYSYGVNSTEKGDLSSESTVSRIRTEHFPLTLESARPSHTSQYLCASSESFYNEQFFGPGTRLTVL.